These T cell receptor beta chains were read from a single sample in a study of shared clonotypes between healthy human individuals. The data were produced by immunoSEQ multiplex PCR, yet TCRdb's version contains in-frame clones alone and is incomplete. The sample lists millions of clones; about 95% were seen once. Specimen: naive CD8+ T cells sorted from blood. The receptors shown here come from a man between 18 and 35 years old in good health. The CDR3 runs from the conserved cysteine through the conserved F or W. The D gene is left open where the match is weak. Clone sizes are given selectively: once, few, many, or a class where the clone is expanded.

d_call,clone_size,v_call,j_call,cdr3_aa,cdr3_nt
TRBD2,once,TRBV30,TRBJ2-5,CAWSVLAGGDEETQYF,TGTGCCTGGAGTGTACTAGCGGGGGGGGACGAAGAGACCCAGTACTTC
TRBD1,NA,TRBV4-1,TRBJ2-7,CASSQMTLGQGIDF,TGCGCCAGCAGCCAGATGACCCTGGGACAGGGGATCGACTTC
NA,NA,TRBV7-3,TRBJ2-5,CASSLNRRETQYF,TGTGCCAGCAGCTTGAACAGGAGGGAGACCCAGTACTTC
TRBD2,NA,TRBV28,TRBJ2-1,CASSLGAGVVHEQFF,TGTGCCAGCAGTTTGGGCGCGGGGGTGGTCCATGAGCAGTTCTTC
NA,NA,TRBV14,TRBJ1-1,CASSQVDRAEAFF,TGTGCCAGCAGCCAAGTGGATCGGGCTGAAGCTTTCTTT
NA,NA,TRBV27,TRBJ1-6,CASSLTGPNSPLHF,TGTGCCAGCAGTTTAACAGGGCCTAATTCACCCCTCCACTTT
NA,NA,TRBV11-2,TRBJ2-7,CASSFGTIWYEQYF,TGTGCCAGCAGCTTCGGGACAATTTGGTACGAGCAGTACTTC
NA,NA,TRBV18,TRBJ2-6,CASSPRGSGANVLTF,TGTGCCAGCTCACCTCGGGGCTCTGGGGCCAACGTCCTGACTTTC
NA,NA,TRBV5-1,TRBJ2-7,CASSFWRGPGSYEQYF,TGCGCCAGCAGCTTTTGGAGGGGACCCGGCTCCTACGAGCAGTACTTC
NA,once,TRBV28,TRBJ1-1,CASTGGTGHSNTEAFF,TGTGCCAGCACCGGTGGGACGGGACACTCGAACACTGAAGCTTTCTTT
TRBD1,NA,TRBV6-5,TRBJ1-1,CASSTQGGFTEAFF,TGTGCCAGCAGTACACAGGGGGGCTTCACTGAAGCTTTCTTT
NA,NA,TRBV27,TRBJ2-2,CASSLDPGYEDNTGELFF,TGTGCCAGCAGTTTAGATCCAGGGTACGAGGATAACACCGGGGAGCTGTTTTTT
TRBD2,NA,TRBV27,TRBJ2-1,CASSGGAGWSYNEQFF,TGTGCCAGCAGTGGGGGAGCGGGGTGGTCCTACAATGAGCAGTTCTTC
TRBD1,NA,TRBV29-1,TRBJ1-1,CSVEGQGTSEAFF,TGCAGCGTTGAGGGACAGGGGACATCTGAAGCTTTCTTT
NA,NA,TRBV5-4,TRBJ2-7,CASSGGGAYEQYF,TGTGCCAGCAGCGGCGGAGGCGCCTACGAGCAGTACTTC
NA,NA,TRBV25-1,TRBJ1-2,CASSALGDGYTF,TGTGCCAGCAGTGCCTTAGGGGATGGCTACACCTTC
TRBD1,NA,TRBV7-9,TRBJ2-7,CASSGTGGDLYEQYF,TGTGCCAGCAGTGGGACAGGGGGCGACCTGTACGAGCAGTACTTC
NA,NA,TRBV9,TRBJ1-6,CASSPDGLNSPLHF,TGTGCCAGCAGCCCGGACGGGTTAAATTCACCCCTCCACTTT
NA,once,TRBV14,TRBJ2-7,CASSQEQVQHYEQYF,TGTGCCAGCAGCCAAGAACAGGTCCAACACTACGAGCAGTACTTC
TRBD1,NA,TRBV7-9,TRBJ2-2,CASSSTNRDRVTGELFF,TGTGCCAGCAGCTCGACTAACCGGGACAGGGTAACCGGGGAGCTGTTTTTT
NA,once,TRBV7-9,TRBJ2-7,CASSLAIGQFHEQYF,TGTGCCAGCAGCTTAGCAATAGGACAGTTCCACGAGCAGTACTTC
TRBD2,once,TRBV27,TRBJ2-3,CASSLGTSGSPDTQYF,TGTGCCAGCAGTTTAGGGACTAGCGGGAGCCCAGATACGCAGTATTTT
NA,NA,TRBV9,TRBJ2-7,CASSVGADPGTRFSYEQYF,TGTGCCAGCAGCGTAGGGGCGGACCCTGGCACCAGGTTTTCTTACGAGCAGTACTTC
TRBD1,NA,TRBV9,TRBJ2-7,CASSVAPTGISYEQYF,TGTGCCAGCAGCGTAGCCCCGACAGGGATATCCTACGAGCAGTACTTC
NA,NA,TRBV14,TRBJ1-2,CASSQPGIHGYTF,TGTGCCAGCAGCCAACCAGGGATCCATGGCTACACCTTC
NA,NA,TRBV7-8,TRBJ2-7,CASSLASGTYEQYF,TGTGCCAGCAGCTTAGCTAGCGGAACCTACGAGCAGTACTTC
NA,NA,TRBV6-6,TRBJ1-5,CASSYEGRNQPQHF,TGTGCCAGCAGTTACGAGGGCCGCAATCAGCCCCAGCATTTT
NA,NA,TRBV7-8,TRBJ1-6,CASSLTGPNSPLHF,TGTGCCAGCAGCCTTACAGGGCCCAATTCACCCCTCCACTTT
TRBD1,once,TRBV13,TRBJ2-2,CASSLDRGITGELFF,TGTGCCAGCAGCTTAGACAGGGGGATCACCGGGGAGCTGTTTTTT
TRBD2,NA,TRBV7-9,TRBJ2-5,CASSLRSGRETSGGETQYF,TGTGCCAGCAGCTTGAGATCGGGCCGAGAGACTAGCGGGGGCGAGACCCAGTACTTC
NA,few,TRBV7-8,TRBJ2-7,CASSLADGPAYEQYF,TGTGCCAGCAGCTTAGCGGACGGGCCCGCCTACGAGCAGTACTTC
NA,NA,TRBV28,TRBJ1-1,CASSNQGNTEAFF,TGTGCCAGCAGCAACCAAGGAAACACTGAAGCTTTCTTT
TRBD2,NA,TRBV6-5,TRBJ2-7,CASSEGLAGYEQYF,TGTGCCAGCAGCGAGGGACTAGCAGGCTACGAGCAGTACTTC
NA,NA,TRBV10-3,TRBJ2-5,CAISESVGSAQTQYF,TGTGCCATCAGTGAGTCAGTCGGCTCGGCACAGACCCAGTACTTC
NA,NA,TRBV9,TRBJ2-7,CASSVAGGRSYEQYF,TGTGCCAGCAGCGTAGCTGGGGGACGGAGCTACGAGCAGTACTTC
NA,NA,TRBV27,TRBJ2-7,CASGETGYEQYF,TGTGCCAGCGGGGAGACAGGCTACGAGCAGTACTTC
NA,NA,TRBV7-9,TRBJ1-2,CASSFMTSVRINYGYTF,TGTGCCAGCAGCTTTATGACTTCCGTCAGGATTAACTATGGCTACACCTTC
TRBD1,NA,TRBV4-2,TRBJ1-2,CASSQGQGDGYTF,TGTGCCAGCAGCCAGGGACAGGGGGATGGCTACACCTTC
NA,once,TRBV27,TRBJ1-1,CASSFSNGPLNTEAFF,TGTGCCAGCAGTTTTAGTAATGGACCTCTGAACACTGAAGCTTTCTTT
NA,once,TRBV12-5,TRBJ2-2,CASAAETGAGITGELFF,TGTGCTAGTGCCGCAGAGACGGGGGCAGGTATCACCGGGGAGCTGTTTTTT
NA,NA,TRBV4-2,TRBJ2-1,CASSQAGTAYNEQFF,TGTGCCAGCAGCCAAGCAGGGACTGCATACAATGAGCAGTTCTTC
NA,NA,TRBV4-1,TRBJ1-5,CASSQESGSNQPQHF,TGCGCCAGCAGCCAAGAGAGCGGCAGCAATCAGCCCCAGCATTTT